Listed below are T cell receptor beta chains from one sample, sequenced in a study of T cell responses to AZD1222 COVID-19 vaccine. Only in-frame clones appear in the TCRdb table, and some are missing; sequencing was by immunoSEQ multiplex PCR. The sample includes about 110,000 clones, roughly 90% of them seen just once. Sequencing used peripheral blood, obtained on day 0 of AZD1222 vaccination. The receptors were sampled from an adult in good health. CDR3s include the opening cysteine and the closing phenylalanine or tryptophan. A D gene is named only where the DNA matches it firmly. Only part of the rows carry a size: once, few, many, or a class if the clone is expanded.

. TRBJ2-7 TRBD1 TRBV11-1 CASSFGTGSYEQYF TGTGCCAGCAGCTTCGGGACAGGCTCATACGAGCAGTACTTC
. TRBJ2-1 . TRBV9 CASSVVGGSYNEQFF TGTGCCAGCAGCGTAGTTGGGGGCTCCTACAATGAGCAGTTCTTC
. TRBJ2-5 TRBD1 TRBV6-5 CASTLDRGSPETQYF TGTGCCAGCACTCTGGACAGGGGAAGTCCAGAGACCCAGTACTTC
. TRBJ2-1 TRBD2 TRBV7-6 CASSLGLAGDNEQFF TGTGCCAGCAGCTTAGGTCTAGCGGGAGACAATGAGCAGTTCTTC
. TRBJ2-6 TRBD1 TRBV15 CATSSWTGANSGANVLTF TGTGCCACCAGCAGCTGGACAGGGGCTAACTCTGGGGCCAACGTCCTGACTTTC
. TRBJ2-1 TRBD2 TRBV2 CASMKTSPYNEQFF TGTGCCAGCATGAAGACTAGCCCCTACAATGAGCAGTTCTTC
. TRBJ1-5 . TRBV19 CASTLDGYSNQPQHF TGTGCCAGTACCCTGGACGGTTATAGCAATCAGCCCCAGCATTTT
. TRBJ1-1 . TRBV29-1 CSVERGARNTEAFF TGCAGCGTTGAGAGGGGGGCCCGGAACACTGAAGCTTTCTTT
once TRBJ1-1 . TRBV19 CASSSPFGMNTEAFF TGTGCCAGTAGTTCCCCCTTCGGAATGAACACTGAAGCTTTCTTT
. TRBJ2-3 TRBD1 TRBV5-1 CASSTLGTGGSPDTQYF TGCGCCAGCAGCACACTTGGGACAGGGGGCTCCCCAGATACGCAGTATTTT
. TRBJ1-2 TRBD1 TRBV7-9 CASSLRSGQGLDGYTF TGTGCCAGCAGCCTCCGATCCGGACAGGGGTTAGATGGCTACACCTTC
. TRBJ2-2 . TRBV29-1 CSVDSGKGNTGELFF TGCAGCGTTGACTCAGGGAAAGGGAACACCGGGGAGCTGTTTTTT
. TRBJ1-3 . TRBV19 CASIPGGGASGNTIYF TGTGCCAGTATCCCTGGGGGGGGCGCGTCGGGAAACACCATATATTTT
. TRBJ2-1 TRBD2 TRBV28 CASSPSFGLGSFYNEQFF TGTGCCAGCAGTCCCTCTTTTGGACTAGGGTCCTTTTACAATGAGCAGTTCTTC
. TRBJ2-2 . TRBV18 CASSPDYPSGELFF TGTGCCAGCTCACCAGATTACCCAAGCGGGGAGCTGTTTTTT
. TRBJ1-4 . TRBV5-1 CASSWKPGPQEKLFF TGCGCCAGCAGCTGGAAACCGGGACCTCAGGAAAAACTGTTTTTT
. TRBJ2-1 . TRBV11-1 CASSLTTSTQFF TGTGCCAGCAGCTTAACCACGAGTACACAGTTCTTC
few TRBJ2-3 TRBD1 TRBV4-2 CASSPGTGVVDTQYF TGTGCCAGCAGCCCCGGGACAGGGGTGGTAGATACGCAGTATTTT
. TRBJ2-7 . TRBV27 CASSTSGPYYEQYF TGTGCCAGCAGTACCTCGGGACCCTACTACGAGCAGTACTTC
. TRBJ2-2 TRBD2 TRBV6-1 CASSKGLAGTTGELFF TGTGCCAGCAGTAAAGGACTAGCGGGGACCACCGGGGAGCTGTTTTTT